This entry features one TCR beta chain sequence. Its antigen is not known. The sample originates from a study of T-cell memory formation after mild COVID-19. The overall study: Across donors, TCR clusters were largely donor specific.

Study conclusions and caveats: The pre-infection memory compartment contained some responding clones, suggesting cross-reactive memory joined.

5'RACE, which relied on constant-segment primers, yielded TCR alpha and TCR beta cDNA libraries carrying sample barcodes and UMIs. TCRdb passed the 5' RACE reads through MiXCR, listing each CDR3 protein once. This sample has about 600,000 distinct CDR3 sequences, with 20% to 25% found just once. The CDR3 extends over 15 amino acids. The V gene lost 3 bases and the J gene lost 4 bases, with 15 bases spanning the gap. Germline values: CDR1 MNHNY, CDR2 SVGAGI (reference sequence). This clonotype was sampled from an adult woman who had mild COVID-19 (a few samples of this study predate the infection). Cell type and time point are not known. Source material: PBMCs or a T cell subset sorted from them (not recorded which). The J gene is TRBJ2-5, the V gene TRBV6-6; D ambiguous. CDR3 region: CASSYRGGSAETQYF. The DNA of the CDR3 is TGTGCCAGCAGTTATCGTGGCGGCTCCGCAGAGACCCAGTACTTC.